Listed below are T cell receptor beta chains from one sample, sequenced in a study of blood T cell repertoires in COVID-19. The data were produced by immunoSEQ multiplex PCR, yet TCRdb's version contains in-frame clones alone and is incomplete. The repertoire holds 220,000 or so clones, with over 75% as singletons. Sequences were obtained from PBMCs or T cells enriched from blood (not recorded which). The receptors shown here come from an older woman who had recovered from COVID-19. Each CDR3 is given with its conserved first and last residue. A D gene is named only where the DNA matches it firmly. Size is stated for part of the rows, as once, few or many counts, or as a class when the clone is expanded.

>TRBV2|-|TRBJ1-2|-
CASSEVRGRVNYGYTF
TGTGCCAGCAGTGAAGTCCGTGGCAGGGTTAATTATGGCTACACCTTC
>TRBV7-2|TRBD1|TRBJ1-2|-
CASSKGTGRTGYTF
TGTGCCAGCAGCAAAGGGACAGGGAGGACCGGCTACACCTTC
>TRBV18|-|TRBJ2-4|-
CASSEEAVGVKNIQYF
TGTGCCAGCTCCGAAGAGGCAGTAGGGGTAAAAAACATTCAGTACTTC
>TRBV3-1/TRBV3-2|TRBD2|TRBJ2-7|-
CASSRGLSEQYF
TGTGCCAGCAGCCGGGGACTATCCGAGCAGTACTTC
>TRBV4-2|-|TRBJ1-1|-
CASSPKTTGSNTEAFF
TGTGCCAGCAGCCCTAAGACGACAGGATCGAACACTGAAGCTTTCTTT
>TRBV11-2|-|TRBJ2-3|-
CASSWSTGVSTDTQYF
TGTGCCAGCAGCTGGTCTACGGGGGTAAGCACAGATACGCAGTATTTT
>TRBV7-2|-|TRBJ1-6|few
CASRAESPLHF
TGTGCCAGCAGGGCAGAATCACCCCTCCACTTT
>TRBV11-2|-|TRBJ1-5|-
CASSRGQSNQPQHF
TGTGCCAGCAGCCGGGGTCAGAGCAATCAGCCCCAGCATTTT
>TRBV27|TRBD1|TRBJ1-2|once
CASSSGQGGGYTF
TGTGCCAGCAGTTCAGGACAGGGTGGCGGCTACACCTTC
>TRBV19|TRBD2|TRBJ2-3|-
CASRRAGVGGDTQYF
TGTGCCAGTCGACGGGCGGGAGTGGGGGGTGATACGCAGTATTTT
>TRBV6-5|TRBD2|TRBJ2-7|-
CASAAREGGYEQYF
TGTGCCAGCGCAGCTCGGGAGGGAGGCTACGAGCAGTACTTC
>TRBV6-6|TRBD2|TRBJ2-5|-
CASRIAGAVETQYF
TGTGCCAGCAGGATAGCGGGAGCCGTGGAGACCCAGTACTTC
>TRBV5-1|TRBD1|TRBJ1-1|-
CASSLQGARNTEAFF
TGCGCCAGCAGCTTGCAGGGGGCGCGGAACACTGAAGCTTTCTTT
>TRBV2|-|TRBJ1-2|once
CASGQSTSNYGYTF
TGTGCCAGCGGGCAGAGCACTAGCAACTATGGCTACACCTTC
>TRBV21-1|-|TRBJ2-4|-
CASSRGTSGNIAKNIQYF
TGTGCCAGCAGCCGCGGGACTAGCGGGAATATAGCCAAAAACATTCAGTACTTC
>TRBV19|-|TRBJ2-5|-
CASSIFPGTPGAQYF
TGTGCCAGTAGTATTTTCCCAGGAACCCCCGGGGCCCAGTACTTC
>TRBV29-1|-|TRBJ1-2|once
CSVEAGRRYGYTF
TGCAGCGTTGAAGCGGGTAGGAGATATGGCTACACCTTC
>TRBV7-2|TRBD2|TRBJ2-7|-
CASSFSGGYEQYF
TGTGCCAGCAGCTTTAGCGGGGGATACGAGCAGTACTTC
>TRBV7-9|-|TRBJ2-7|-
CASSLGGMTYEQYF
TGTGCCAGCAGCTTAGGCGGGATGACCTACGAGCAGTACTTC
>TRBV4-2|TRBD1|TRBJ1-2|-
CASSQAGQGVPNYGYTF
TGTGCCAGCAGCCAAGCTGGACAGGGGGTTCCTAACTATGGCTACACCTTC
>TRBV7-9|-|TRBJ1-3|-
CASSSGVYSGNTIYF
TGTGCCAGCAGCTCAGGGGTGTACTCTGGAAATACCATATATTTT
>TRBV18|-|TRBJ1-1|-
CASSPGKGSNTEAFF
TGTGCCAGCTCACCAGGGAAGGGGTCGAACACTGAAGCTTTCTTT
>TRBV6-5|TRBD1|TRBJ2-7|-
CASSFDRGDEQYF
TGTGCCAGCAGCTTCGACAGGGGCGACGAGCAGTACTTC
>TRBV6-5|TRBD1|TRBJ1-3|few
CASSYSGGTPGNTIYF
TGTGCCAGCAGTTACTCAGGGGGCACACCTGGAAACACCATATATTTT
>TRBV9|TRBD1|TRBJ2-7|-
CASSASTGLEQYF
TGTGCCAGCAGCGCCTCGACAGGGCTCGAGCAGTACTTC
>TRBV2|TRBD1|TRBJ1-2|-
CASSPTGIGYTF
TGTGCCAGCAGTCCGACAGGGATTGGCTACACCTTC
>TRBV28|-|TRBJ1-6|-
CASSLGGSPLHF
TGTGCCAGCAGTTTAGGCGGTTCACCCCTCCACTTT